The rows below give T cell receptor beta chains drawn from one sample of a study of blood T cell repertoires in COVID-19. Data came from immunoSEQ multiplex PCR; TCRdb stores just in-frame clones and leaves some out. The profile covers about 81,000 clones, with 91% appearing a single time and 1.9% taken by the ten largest. Sequencing used peripheral blood. These receptors were collected from a woman in her fifties or sixties in a cohort sampled during active COVID-19. The CDR3 runs from the conserved cysteine through the conserved F or W. A D gene is named only where the DNA matches it firmly. Not all rows give a size; the values are once, few, many and, for expanded clones, a class.

V gene	D gene	J gene	clone size	CDR3 DNA	CDR3 protein
TRBV30	TRBD1	TRBJ1-2	.	TGTGCCTGGAGTCGTCGGACAGGGGGCATCTATGGCTACACCTTC	CAWSRRTGGIYGYTF
TRBV18	.	TRBJ1-1	.	TGTGCCAGCTCACCGCGCGACAAGGCAAAAGCTTTCTTT	CASSPRDKAKAFF
TRBV7-2	TRBD2	TRBJ2-7	.	TGTGCCAGCAGCTTAAGGAGGACTAGCGGATACGAGCAGTACTTC	CASSLRRTSGYEQYF
TRBV7-9	.	TRBJ2-1	.	TGTGCCAGCAGCTTAGCTGGTACGGGGTCCTACAATGAGCAGTTCTTC	CASSLAGTGSYNEQFF
TRBV28	.	TRBJ1-5	.	TGTGCCAGCAGACCCTACCGATCCCGACGGAGCGATCAGCCCCAGCATTTT	CASRPYRSRRSDQPQHF
TRBV18	.	TRBJ1-5	few	TGTGCCAGCTCAGGTGGGGAGGTTCAGCCCCAGCATTTT	CASSGGEVQPQHF
TRBV6-4	.	TRBJ1-6	.	TGTGCCAGCAGTGACTCGAAACCCCCCATAGAATTGTCTGGTCCCCTCCACTTT	CASSDSKPPIELSGPLHF
TRBV18	.	TRBJ1-1	.	TGTGCCAGCTCCCTCGACTTGAACACTGAAGCTTTCTTT	CASSLDLNTEAFF
TRBV5-4	TRBD2	TRBJ2-3	.	TGTGCCAGCAGCGAGGGACTAGCGGGCACAGATACGCAGTATTTT	CASSEGLAGTDTQYF
TRBV5-1	.	TRBJ2-1	.	TGCGCCAGCAGCTTGGGCGGGATTAATGAGCAGTTCTTC	CASSLGGINEQFF
TRBV5-1	TRBD1	TRBJ1-6	few	TGCGCCAGCAGCTTTGACAGGGGGAATAATTCACCCCTCCACTTT	CASSFDRGNNSPLHF
TRBV6-5	.	TRBJ2-2	.	TGTGCCAGCAGTTACCCCTCGGGTTGGGGGGGCCGGGAGCTGTTTTTT	CASSYPSGWGGRELFF
TRBV27	.	TRBJ1-1	.	TGTGCCAGCAGTTTCACGGTGAACACTGAAGCTTTCTTT	CASSFTVNTEAFF
TRBV7-2	.	TRBJ1-1	.	TGTGCCAGCAGCCCCCGGGGTGGCTTTTTGAATACTGAAGCTTTCTTT	CASSPRGGFLNTEAFF
TRBV7-6	TRBD1	TRBJ1-2	.	TGTGCCAGCAGCTCCCCCGGGACAGTGAACTATGGCTACACCTTC	CASSSPGTVNYGYTF
TRBV4-1	.	TRBJ2-7	.	TGCGCCAGCAGCCACAGTGCGGGGCCCCTCTACGAGCAGTACTTC	CASSHSAGPLYEQYF
TRBV29-1	TRBD1	TRBJ2-1	.	TGCAGCGTTGAAGGTGGGACAGGGAACAACAATGAGCAGTTCTTC	CSVEGGTGNNNEQFF
TRBV15	.	TRBJ1-2	.	TGTGCCACCAGCAAGAATAAACAGGGCTATGGCTACACCTTC	CATSKNKQGYGYTF
TRBV27	.	TRBJ2-7	.	TGTGCCAGCAGTTTCCGTCAGGGCCCCGGTCAGGCCTACGAGCAGTACTTC	CASSFRQGPGQAYEQYF
TRBV7-2	TRBD2	TRBJ2-5	.	TGTGCCAGCAGCTTAGTAGCGGGAGTCATAAACCAAGAGACCCAGTACTTC	CASSLVAGVINQETQYF